The clone carrying this TCR beta chain has more than one count but fewer than ten. No antigen is known for it. TCR beta CDR3 sequences were amplified from RNA transcripts. Researchers ran a first-round RT-PCR on the TCR CDR3 using the HTBI primer set. TCRdb itself ran the multiplex PCR reads through MiXCR, one entry per CDR3 protein. The profile shows a few hundred thousand distinct CDR3 sequences, about 12% of them singletons. These data come from a study of T cells in Graves' hyperthyroidism and ophthalmopathy. Whole-study results and caveats: Blood also contained most expanded thyroid clonotypes above 0.001.

Based on clinical symptoms, serum thyroxine and TRAb, thyroid ultrasound and orbital computed tomography, diagnoses were reached. The germline gives CDR1 SGHTA, CDR2 FQGNSA. This CDR3 is 16 amino acids long. The V end was cut by 2 bases, the J end by 1 base, with 13 bases between. The V and J genes are TRBV7-2 and TRBJ2-3; D is unclear. The sequencing input was blood. The receptor's source is a woman aged 18-30 years with Graves' hyperthyroidism. This chain's CDR3 is CASSLLGGPGTDTQYF. As DNA, the CDR3 is TGTGCCAGCAGCTTATTGGGCGGCCCGGGCACAGATACGCAGTATTTT.